Listed below are T cell receptor beta chains from one sample, sequenced in a study of blood T cell repertoires in COVID-19. The repertoire was sequenced with immunoSEQ multiplex PCR; TCRdb's copy has only in-frame clones and lacks some. The table lists 85,000 to 130,000 clones, around 80% of them singletons. Input material: peripheral blood. The source of these receptors is an elderly man with COVID-19, enrolled during active disease. Each CDR3 is given with its conserved first and last residue. A D gene is named only where the DNA matches it firmly. The listing skips clone size in some rows; elsewhere it reads once, few, many or a size class.

. | 12 | TRBJ2-7 | TRBV18 | . | CASSPSNYEQYF | TGTGCCAGCTCACCGTCTAACTACGAGCAGTACTTC
TRBD1 | 15 | TRBJ2-3 | TRBV28 | . | CASSFTGGGTDTQYF | TGTGCCAGCAGTTTTACAGGGGGCGGAACAGATACGCAGTATTTT
. | 14 | TRBJ1-2 | TRBV28 | . | CASSHRQTGYGYTF | TGTGCCAGCAGTCACAGGCAAACAGGGTACGGCTACACCTTC
. | 15 | TRBJ2-3 | TRBV19 | . | CASSIWGRGGDTQYF | TGTGCCAGTAGTATATGGGGCAGGGGCGGAGATACGCAGTATTTT
TRBD1 | 16 | TRBJ2-7 | TRBV4-2 | . | CASSQGLTGDTYEQYF | TGTGCCAGCAGCCAAGGTCTCACAGGGGATACCTACGAGCAGTACTTC
. | 15 | TRBJ1-2 | TRBV6-5 | . | CASISGGTNNYGYTF | TGTGCCAGCATTAGCGGGGGTACGAATAACTATGGCTACACCTTC
TRBD2 | 15 | TRBJ2-1 | TRBV7-8 | . | CASGGGTSGNNEQFF | TGTGCCAGCGGGGGAGGGACTAGCGGAAACAATGAGCAGTTCTTC
. | 15 | TRBJ1-5 | TRBV28 | . | CAGTDGEDSNQPQHF | TGTGCCGGGACCGATGGGGAGGATAGCAATCAACCCCAGCATTTT
TRBD1 | 18 | TRBJ1-5 | TRBV5-3 | . | CARSLAIQGGWGNQPQHF | TGTGCCAGAAGCTTGGCCATACAGGGGGGCTGGGGCAATCAGCCCCAGCATTTT
. | 12 | TRBJ2-3 | TRBV21-1 | . | CARRVSTDTQYF | TGTGCCCGGAGGGTTAGCACAGATACGCAGTATTTT
. | 17 | TRBJ2-1 | TRBV4-3 | . | CASSQDVTLSSYNEQFF | TGCGCCAGCAGCCAAGATGTGACTCTTAGCTCCTACAATGAGCAGTTCTTC
. | 12 | TRBJ1-6 | TRBV11-2 | . | CASSLNRSPLHF | TGTGCCAGCAGCCTAAATCGATCACCCCTCCACTTT
TRBD1 | 18 | TRBJ2-6 | TRBV5-1 | once | CASSFAGTGGSGANVLTF | TGCGCCAGCAGCTTCGCCGGGACAGGGGGCTCTGGGGCCAACGTCCTGACTTTC
. | 16 | TRBJ1-6 | TRBV15 | . | CATSSRPGQRESPLHF | TGTGCCACCAGCAGCCGACCGGGACAACGGGAATCACCCCTCCACTTT
. | 16 | TRBJ2-5 | TRBV13 | . | CASSFLTSLGGETQYF | TGTGCCAGCAGCTTCCTGACTAGTCTTGGTGGAGAGACCCAGTACTTC
. | 11 | TRBJ1-1 | TRBV20-1 | . | CSAPTNTEAFF | TGCAGTGCTCCTACCAACACTGAAGCTTTCTTT
TRBD1 | 14 | TRBJ2-7 | TRBV5-4 | few | CASSPDRTSYEQYF | TGTGCCAGCAGCCCGGACAGGACCTCCTACGAGCAGTACTTC
TRBD1 | 14 | TRBJ2-2 | TRBV28 | . | CASIPGQGTGELFF | TGTGCCAGCATCCCGGGACAGGGTACCGGGGAGCTGTTTTTT
TRBD2 | 16 | TRBJ2-5 | TRBV24-1 | . | CATSDYGLARGETQYF | TGTGCCACCAGTGACTATGGACTAGCGAGGGGAGAGACCCAGTACTTC
. | 14 | TRBJ2-7 | TRBV29-1 | . | CSVEGRDLRGMQYF | TGCAGCGTTGAAGGGAGGGACCTACGTGGCATGCAGTACTTC
TRBD1 | 14 | TRBJ1-2 | TRBV2 | . | CASSATGGNYGYTF | TGTGCCAGCAGCGCGACAGGGGGCAACTATGGCTACACCTTC
. | 16 | TRBJ2-6 | TRBV18 | once | CASSPPGRAGANVLTF | TGTGCCAGCTCACCACCGGGCAGGGCCGGGGCCAACGTCCTGACTTTC
TRBD1 | 15 | TRBJ2-3 | TRBV5-1 | . | CASSPQGADTDTQYF | TGCGCCAGCAGCCCGCAGGGGGCGGACACAGATACGCAGTATTTT
TRBD2 | 15 | TRBJ2-7 | TRBV4-2 | . | CASSRLAGGLDEQYF | TGTGCCAGCAGTCGACTAGCGGGAGGGCTCGACGAGCAGTACTTC
TRBD1 | 15 | TRBJ2-7 | TRBV5-8 | . | CASSFGTASAYEQYF | TGTGCCAGCAGCTTCGGGACAGCGAGTGCCTACGAGCAGTACTTC
TRBD1 | 13 | TRBJ2-3 | TRBV7-3 | . | CASSPGQGGTQYF | TGTGCCAGCAGCCCAGGACAGGGCGGTACGCAGTATTTT
TRBD1 | 15 | TRBJ2-7 | TRBV11-1 | . | CASSSTGISSYEQYF | TGTGCCAGCAGCTCGACAGGGATAAGCTCCTACGAGCAGTACTTC
. | 13 | TRBJ2-7 | TRBV28 | . | CASRWQNSYEQYF | TGTGCCAGCAGGTGGCAAAACTCCTACGAGCAGTACTTC
TRBD1 | 15 | TRBJ1-4 | TRBV28 | . | CASSFYRGSNEKLFF | TGTGCCAGCAGTTTCTACAGGGGATCTAATGAAAAACTGTTTTTT
TRBD1 | 15 | TRBJ2-2 | TRBV24-1 | . | CATSDHGTGTGELFF | TGTGCCACCAGTGATCATGGGACAGGCACCGGGGAGCTGTTTTTT
TRBD2 | 15 | TRBJ2-3 | TRBV7-2 | . | CASSLDSGSRYTQYF | TGTGCCAGCAGCTTAGATAGCGGGAGTCGGTATACGCAGTATTTT
. | 16 | TRBJ1-4 | TRBV7-9 | few | CASSLLGAVANEKLFF | TGTGCCAGCAGCTTACTAGGGGCGGTGGCTAATGAAAAACTGTTTTTT
TRBD2 | 16 | TRBJ2-7 | TRBV3-1/TRBV3-2 | . | CASSLAGGSFPYEQYF | TGTGCCAGCAGCCTCGCCGGCGGGAGTTTCCCTTACGAGCAGTACTTC
. | 14 | TRBJ2-1 | TRBV19 | . | CATKSGTGYNEQFF | TGTGCCACAAAGTCCGGGACTGGATACAATGAGCAGTTCTTC
. | 13 | TRBJ1-5 | TRBV4-1 | . | CASSQDLVQPQHF | TGCGCCAGCAGCCAAGACCTAGTTCAGCCCCAGCATTTT
TRBD2 | 13 | TRBJ2-1 | TRBV27 | . | CASSLVAGGPQFF | TGTGCCAGCAGTTTAGTAGCGGGAGGGCCACAGTTCTTC
TRBD2 | 15 | TRBJ2-3 | TRBV5-4 | . | CASSPTSGRTDTQYF | TGTGCCAGCAGCCCGACTAGCGGGAGAACAGATACGCAGTATTTT
TRBD2 | 16 | TRBJ2-7 | TRBV7-2 | . | CASSLMTSGGLYEQYF | TGTGCCAGCAGCTTAATGACTAGCGGGGGCCTCTACGAGCAGTACTTC
TRBD1 | 15 | TRBJ1-5 | TRBV24-1 | few | CATSAGQGLNQPQHF | TGTGCCACCAGTGCCGGACAGGGTCTTAATCAGCCCCAGCATTTT
TRBD1 | 13 | TRBJ1-5 | TRBV28 | few | CASSQGADQPQHF | TGTGCCAGCAGCCAGGGGGCTGATCAGCCCCAGCATTTT
TRBD2 | 18 | TRBJ2-7 | TRBV3-1/TRBV3-2 | . | CASSQGPSTSGRLGGQYF | TGTGCCAGCAGCCAAGGGCCCAGCACTAGCGGGAGACTTGGGGGGCAGTACTTC
TRBD2 | 15 | TRBJ2-7 | TRBV7-6 | . | CASSPGTSEYYEQYF | TGTGCCAGCAGCCCCGGGACTAGCGAGTACTACGAGCAGTACTTC
. | 15 | TRBJ1-1 | TRBV7-9 | once | CASSPPEGANTEAFF | TGTGCCAGCAGCCCGCCTGAGGGCGCGAACACTGAAGCTTTCTTT
TRBD1 | 15 | TRBJ2-1 | TRBV5-1 | . | CASSSLQGADNEQFF | TGCGCCAGCAGCTCTCTACAGGGGGCGGACAATGAGCAGTTCTTC
. | 15 | TRBJ1-1 | TRBV10-3 | . | CAISESISVNTEAFF | TGTGCCATCAGTGAGTCGATTTCAGTGAACACTGAAGCTTTCTTT
. | 14 | TRBJ2-5 | TRBV28 | . | CASSLKAGLETQYF | TGTGCCAGCAGTTTGAAGGCGGGATTAGAGACCCAGTACTTC
. | 12 | TRBJ2-5 | TRBV2 | . | CASRAEGETQYF | TGTGCCAGCAGAGCGGAGGGAGAGACCCAGTACTTC
. | 12 | TRBJ2-5 | TRBV18 | . | CASSPRRETQYF | TGTGCCAGCTCACCGAGGCGGGAGACCCAGTACTTC
. | 15 | TRBJ1-1 | TRBV28 | . | CASSPPRGRGTEAFF | TGTGCCAGCAGCCCCCCTCGGGGGCGGGGGACTGAAGCTTTCTTT
TRBD1 | 14 | TRBJ1-1 | TRBV10-3 | . | CAISETGWNTEAFF | TGTGCCATCAGCGAGACAGGGTGGAACACTGAAGCTTTCTTT
. | 15 | TRBJ2-7 | TRBV5-1 | few | CASREESGSFYEQYF | TGCGCCAGCAGGGAGGAGTCGGGATCGTTCTACGAGCAGTACTTC